The subject of this entry is one T cell receptor beta chain. Its antigen remains unidentified. As it was prepared, the TCRbeta library received unique molecular identifiers. TCRdb re-derived calls from the PCR reads in MiXCR, one entry per CDR3 protein. The sample contains more than 200,000 distinct CDR3 sequences, about 25% of which appear only once. The sample originates from a study of T-cell reconstitution after alpha-beta-depleted transplantation in children. Findings of the study overall: About two months after transplant, alpha-beta T cells reportedly came from several hundred expanded graft clones.

Trimming cost V 0 bases and J 0 bases; bases outside gene matches: 7. The germline gives CDR1 SGHNT, CDR2 YYREEE (reference sequence). This CDR3 is built from 20 residues. J is TRBJ2-1 and V is TRBV5-4, with 15 bases identical to TRBD2. The receptor comes from a girl aged 2-10 years with Fanconi anemia, due to receive a stem cell transplant. Here the sequenced sample was PBMCs, taken before TCRalphabeta/CD19-depleted stem cell transplant. The CDR3 DNA reads as TGTGCCAGCAGCTTGGTCGGACTAGCGGGAGGGATAAGCTCCTACAATGAGCAGTTCTTC. Its protein is CASSLVGLAGGISSYNEQFF.